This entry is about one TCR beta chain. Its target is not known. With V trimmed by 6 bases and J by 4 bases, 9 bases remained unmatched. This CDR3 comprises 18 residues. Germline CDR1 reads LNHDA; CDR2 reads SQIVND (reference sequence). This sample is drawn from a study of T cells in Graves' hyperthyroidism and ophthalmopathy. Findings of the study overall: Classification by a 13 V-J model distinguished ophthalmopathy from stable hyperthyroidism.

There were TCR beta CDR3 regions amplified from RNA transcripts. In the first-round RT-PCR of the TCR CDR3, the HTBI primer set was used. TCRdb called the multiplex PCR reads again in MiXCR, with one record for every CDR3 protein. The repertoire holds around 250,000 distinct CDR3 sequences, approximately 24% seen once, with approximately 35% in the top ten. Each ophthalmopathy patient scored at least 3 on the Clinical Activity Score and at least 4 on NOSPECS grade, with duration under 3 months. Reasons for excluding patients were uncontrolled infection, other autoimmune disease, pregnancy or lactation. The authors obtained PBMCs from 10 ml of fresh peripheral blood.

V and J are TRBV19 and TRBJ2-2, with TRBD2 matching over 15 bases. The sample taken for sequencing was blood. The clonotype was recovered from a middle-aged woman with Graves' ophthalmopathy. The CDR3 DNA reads TGTGCCAGTAGCAGGACTAGCGGGAGGGCCGAGATCACCGGGGAGCTGTTTTTT. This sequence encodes CASSRTSGRAEITGELFF. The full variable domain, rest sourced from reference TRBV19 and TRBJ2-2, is DGGITQSPKYLFRKEGQNVTLSCEQNLNHDAMYWYRQDPGQGLRLIYYSQIVNDFQKGDIAEGYSVSREKKESFPLTVTSAQKNPTAFYLCASSRTSGRAEITGELFFGEGSRLTVL.